Listed below are T cell receptor beta chains from one sample, sequenced in a study of blood T cell repertoires in COVID-19. Only in-frame clones appear in the TCRdb table, and some are missing; sequencing was by immunoSEQ multiplex PCR. The sample carries over 200,000 clones, about 90% recorded once. The sequencing sample was made of PBMCs or T cells enriched from blood (not recorded which). The receptor source for this set is a human donor in a cohort exposed to, infected with or recovered from COVID-19 (not recorded which). The donor label of this sample is uncertain. Both conserved end residues are part of each CDR3. A D gene is named only where the DNA matches it firmly. Clone size, where shown, is once, few, many, or a class for clones that have expanded.

>TRBJ1-4|TRBV10-3|-|-
CAISEGPPTNEKLFF
TGTGCCATCAGTGAGGGGCCCCCAACTAATGAAAAACTGTTTTTT
>TRBJ1-1|TRBV25-1|-|few
CASSALGAQETEAFF
TGTGCCAGCAGTGCCCTAGGGGCCCAGGAGACTGAAGCTTTCTTT
>TRBJ2-2|TRBV11-1|-|-
CASSLDGGPGELFF
TGTGCCAGCAGCCTAGACGGGGGACCCGGGGAGCTGTTTTTT
>TRBJ2-2|TRBV7-9|-|-
CASSLLRGELFF
TGTGCCAGCAGCTTACTCCGCGGGGAGCTGTTTTTT
>TRBJ1-2|TRBV5-1|TRBD1|-
CASSLIGQALINYGYTF
TGCGCCAGCAGCTTGATCGGACAGGCTCTAATTAACTATGGCTACACCTTC
>TRBJ2-6|TRBV11-2|TRBD2|-
CASSSLTSGGTKRANVLTF
TGTGCCAGCAGCTCGCTGACTAGCGGGGGTACCAAAAGGGCCAACGTCCTGACTTTC
>TRBJ2-3|TRBV29-1|TRBD1|-
CSAQGQGGTDTQYF
TGCAGCGCTCAAGGACAGGGCGGCACAGATACGCAGTATTTT
>TRBJ2-1|TRBV18|-|-
CASSRQTTDNEQFF
TGTGCCAGCTCACGCCAGACTACCGACAATGAGCAGTTCTTC
>TRBJ2-7|TRBV18|TRBD1|few
CASSHRDRPGGEQYF
TGTGCCAGCTCCCACCGGGACAGGCCTGGCGGCGAGCAGTACTTC
>TRBJ2-5|TRBV2|-|-
CASSIRGTETQYF
TGTGCCAGCAGCATACGGGGAACCGAGACCCAGTACTTC
>TRBJ1-5|TRBV5-1|-|-
CASSLDGNQPQHF
TGCGCCAGCAGCCTCGACGGGAATCAGCCCCAGCATTTT
>TRBJ1-2|TRBV3-1/TRBV3-2|TRBD1|-
CASSQEHRGYGYTF
TGTGCCAGCAGCCAAGAGCACAGGGGCTATGGCTACACCTTC
>TRBJ1-5|TRBV24-1|TRBD1|once
CATRGPTRQGLRQPQHF
TGTGCCACCAGGGGCCCTACTAGACAGGGCTTAAGGCAGCCCCAGCATTTT
>TRBJ1-1|TRBV27|-|-
CASSRGVNTEAFF
TGTGCCAGCAGTCGGGGGGTGAACACTGAAGCTTTCTTT
>TRBJ1-1|TRBV3-1/TRBV3-2|-|-
CASSQDRRNTEAFF
TGTGCCAGCAGCCAAGATCGCAGGAACACTGAAGCTTTCTTT
>TRBJ1-5|TRBV3-1/TRBV3-2|TRBD1|-
CASSQRPGGVENDQPQHF
TGTGCCAGCAGCCAACGTCCAGGGGGCGTAGAGAATGATCAGCCCCAGCATTTT
>TRBJ1-1|TRBV6-1|-|-
CASSEGRRATEAFF
TGTGCCAGCAGTGAAGGTCGGAGGGCCACTGAAGCTTTCTTT
>TRBJ2-7|TRBV7-8|TRBD1|once
CASSPRIFLPGQIYEQYF
TGTGCCAGCAGCCCCAGGATTTTTTTACCGGGACAGATCTACGAGCAGTACTTC
>TRBJ1-2|TRBV6-2/TRBV6-3|-|-
CASSYPGSVGYTF
TGTGCCAGCAGTTACCCGGGGTCCGTTGGCTACACCTTC
>TRBJ1-3|TRBV7-9|TRBD1|-
CASSTGQGLSGNTIYF
TGTGCCAGCAGCACGGGACAGGGGCTTTCTGGAAACACCATATATTTT
>TRBJ1-6|TRBV7-9|TRBD1|once
CASSEGQGNSPLHF
TGTGCCAGCAGCGAGGGACAGGGAAATTCACCCCTCCACTTT
>TRBJ1-1|TRBV7-9|TRBD1|-
CASSLERDSEAFF
TGTGCCAGCAGCCTCGAACGGGACAGTGAAGCTTTCTTT
>TRBJ1-4|TRBV3-1/TRBV3-2|-|-
CASSHGVGEGEKLFF
TGTGCCAGCAGCCATGGGGTCGGGGAGGGTGAAAAACTGTTTTTT
>TRBJ2-1|TRBV24-1|TRBD2|-
CATSDTGGRNEQFF
TGTGCCACCAGTGATACGGGGGGGCGCAATGAGCAGTTCTTC
>TRBJ2-7|TRBV10-2|-|-
CAASRPSSRSYEQYF
TGCGCCGCCTCCCGTCCTTCCAGCAGGTCCTACGAGCAGTACTTC
>TRBJ2-1|TRBV2|-|-
CASSATSLIRRQFF
TGTGCCAGCAGTGCTACTAGCCTAATACGGCGGCAGTTCTTC
>TRBJ1-3|TRBV30|TRBD1|-
CAWSSSTGGFGNTIYF
TGTGCCTGGAGTTCTTCGACAGGGGGCTTTGGAAACACCATATATTTT
>TRBJ1-6|TRBV5-4|-|-
CASSLSLGQRGGSPLHF
TGTGCCAGCAGCTTGTCCCTAGGACAGCGCGGGGGGTCACCCCTCCACTTT
>TRBJ2-3|TRBV5-8|TRBD2|-
CASSLGLAGDTDTQYF
TGTGCCAGCAGCCTTGGACTAGCGGGGGACACAGATACGCAGTATTTT
>TRBJ2-7|TRBV10-3|TRBD1|-
CAIRDDRVAYEQYF
TGTGCCATCAGGGATGACAGGGTTGCCTACGAGCAGTACTTC
>TRBJ1-4|TRBV12-5|-|once
CASGFQLGGMGEKLFF
TGTGCTAGTGGTTTCCAGTTAGGGGGAATGGGTGAAAAACTGTTTTTT
>TRBJ1-4|TRBV25-1|-|-
CASSDLNIDEKLFF
TGTGCCAGCAGTGACTTAAACATCGATGAAAAACTGTTTTTT
>TRBJ1-1|TRBV12-3/TRBV12-4|-|few
CASSSGNTEAFF
TGTGCCAGCAGTTCAGGGAACACTGAAGCTTTCTTT
>TRBJ2-7|TRBV5-5|TRBD1|-
CASSFDRGSYEQYF
TGTGCCAGCAGCTTCGACAGGGGCTCCTACGAGCAGTACTTC
>TRBJ1-1|TRBV18|-|-
CASSPPGRSGEAFF
TGTGCCAGCTCGCCACCGGGGCGCTCAGGAGAAGCTTTCTTT
>TRBJ2-3|TRBV11-2|-|-
CASSLGAADTQYF
TGTGCCAGCAGCTTAGGGGCAGCAGATACGCAGTATTTT
>TRBJ1-6|TRBV28|TRBD1|-
CASSPGDRDNSPLHF
TGTGCCAGCAGTCCAGGGGACAGGGATAATTCACCCCTCCACTTT
>TRBJ1-1|TRBV9|-|once
CASSDPTNLNTEAFF
TGTGCCAGCAGCGATCCCACAAATCTGAACACTGAAGCTTTCTTT
>TRBJ2-7|TRBV4-1|TRBD1|-
CASSQGQGQGSKRYF
TGCGCCAGCAGCCAAGGCCAGGGACAGGGGAGCAAAAGGTACTTC
>TRBJ1-1|TRBV6-4|-|-
CASSSTPEDTEAFF
TGTGCCAGCAGTAGCACTCCAGAGGACACTGAAGCTTTCTTT
>TRBJ1-2|TRBV30|-|-
CAWLALDTNYGYTF
TGTGCCTGGCTGGCCTTGGACACCAACTATGGCTACACCTTC
>TRBJ2-2|TRBV6-5|-|-
CASSRTVTGELFF
TGTGCCAGCAGTCGGACAGTCACCGGGGAGCTGTTTTTT
>TRBJ1-6|TRBV7-9|-|-
CASSSRGSGIRSPLHF
TGTGCCAGCAGCTCCCGAGGATCAGGGATCCGCTCACCCCTCCACTTT
>TRBJ2-7|TRBV6-6|TRBD2|-
CASSYFNSGGYEQYF
TGTGCCAGCAGTTACTTTAACTCGGGGGGCTACGAGCAGTACTTC
>TRBJ1-1|TRBV7-8|-|-
CASSQGGTEAFF
TGTGCCAGCTCTCAGGGCGGCACTGAAGCTTTCTTT
>TRBJ1-6|TRBV5-1|-|-
CASSLGQGNRALHF
TGCGCCAGCAGCTTGGGCCAGGGCAATAGGGCCCTCCACTTT
>TRBJ2-1|TRBV12-5|-|few
CASGLVHYGSDYNEQFF
TGTGCTAGTGGTTTGGTTCACTACGGGTCAGACTACAATGAGCAGTTCTTC
>TRBJ2-7|TRBV24-1|-|-
CATSDSTDEQYF
TGTGCCACCAGTGATTCGACAGACGAGCAGTACTTC
>TRBJ2-7|TRBV10-1|TRBD2|-
CASSDGLAGVPYEQYF
TGCGCCAGCAGTGACGGACTAGCGGGCGTCCCCTACGAGCAGTACTTC
>TRBJ2-7|TRBV5-1|TRBD2|-
CASSLDDQGTSGVSSYEQYF
TGCGCCAGCAGCTTGGACGACCAAGGGACTAGCGGGGTTAGCTCCTACGAGCAGTACTTC
>TRBJ1-1|TRBV5-6|-|-
CASSPSGQGLEAFF
TGTGCCAGCAGCCCCTCCGGGCAGGGGCTTGAAGCTTTCTTT
>TRBJ1-1|TRBV25-1|-|-
CASSPGRSGGNTEAFF
TGTGCCAGCAGTCCAGGACGGTCTGGAGGGAACACTGAAGCTTTCTTT
>TRBJ1-3|TRBV15|-|once
CATSRDLDLLTFSGNTIYF
TGTGCCACCAGCAGAGATCTAGACCTCCTAACTTTCTCTGGAAACACCATATATTTT
>TRBJ2-2|TRBV6-5|TRBD1|-
CATEIQGVGGELFF
TGTGCCACCGAGATACAGGGGGTTGGAGGGGAGCTGTTTTTT